These 5 T cell receptor beta chains were all obtained from the same sample, sequenced in a study of response to subunit inactivated influenza vaccine. From the RT-PCR reads, TCRdb called clonotypes with MiXCR, one entry per CDR3 protein. The data show about 190,000 distinct CDR3 sequences, about an eighth seen once. Sequencing was performed on CD8+ T cells sorted from PBMCs, taken 4 to 6 days after vaccination. These receptors all stem from a man aged 50 to 60 who received an inactivated influenza vaccine.

The chain links TRBV7-2 to TRBJ2-3; TRBD2 agrees at 9 bases. Looked up from germline, CDR1 is SGHTA and CDR2 is FQGNSA. With 2 bases clipped from V and 4 bases from J, the junction kept 4 bases outside the gene matches. The CDR3 is 15 residues long. The CDR3 region is CASSLWTSAADTQYF. DNA of the CDR3: TGTGCCAGCAGCTTATGGACTAGCGCAGCAGATACGCAGTATTTT.

This chain connects TRBV27 to TRBJ1-1; TRBD1 agrees at 8 bases. The CDR3 is 13 amino acids. The V gene end was trimmed by 5 bases and the J gene end by 8 bases; junction bases not matched to a gene: 7. Germline V gives CDR1 MNHEY, CDR2 SMNVEV (reference sequence). Here the CDR3 DNA reads TGTGCCAGCAGTCTCCATCGGACAGGGGAAGCTTTCTTT. Its translation: CASSLHRTGEAFF.

The rearrangement joins TRBV20-1 to TRBJ1-1; 7 bases agree with TRBD1. Germline CDR1 reads DFQATT; CDR2 reads SNEGSKA (reference sequence). J gave up 5 bases and V 0 bases, and 12 bases lay outside the gene matches. The CDR3 consists of 16 residues. CDR3: CSARDIPPTGYTEAFF. CDR3 DNA sequence: TGCAGTGCTAGAGACATACCCCCGACAGGGTATACTGAAGCTTTCTTT.

The genes are TRBV7-9 and TRBJ2-7, with D possibly matching TRBD2 (6 bases). This CDR3 region has 15 residues. CDR1 and CDR2 (germline): SEHNR, FQNEAQ (reference sequence). Trimming took off 1 base at V and 2 bases at J, with 12 bases between the two ends. The chain's CDR3 is CASSLVSGFTYEQYF. CDR3 nucleotides: TGTGCCAGCAGCTTAGTCAGCGGGTTCACCTACGAGCAGTACTTC.

This chain connects TRBV12-3 or TRBV12-4 to TRBJ2-2, with D tentatively TRBD2 (6 bases). The CDR3 runs 14 residues. The V end lost 5 bases, the J end lost 7 bases, and 14 bases lay between the germline ends. The CDR3 here is CASSPGDSGGELFF. The CDR3 nucleotides read TGTGCCAGCAGTCCGGGGGACTCGGGCGGGGAGCTGTTTTTT.